This T cell receptor beta chain was found in a study of beta chain bispecific antibodies for T cell cancers (dated by TCRdb to about 2021). Regarding the research as a whole: Healthy donor T cells were cocultured with T cell leukemia lines and bispecific antibodies, then TRBV sequencing of surviving cells measured the depletion of each TRBV family. On the cell surface, TRBV12 (TRBV12-3) was expressed by Jurkat cells, whereas TRBV5-5 was expressed by HPB-ALL cells. Points the paper makes about the study in general: Except for the targeted genes and closely related genes, all other TRBV family members appeared to be unaffected by the TRBV-directed bispecific antibodies. Every sequenced sample contained a mix of leukemia cell line cells and normal T cells, and most targeted TRBV signal came from the leukemia cells rather than from the normal T cells. Cross-reactivity of the anti-TRBV5-5 antibody with TRBV5-6 was attributed to high sequence similarity between the two genes. Relative to anti-CD19, exposure to anti-TRBV12 lowered the TRBV12-3 share of total TRBV signal by approximately 99%, while TRBV12-4 dropped by approximately 38%, a change that was not significant.

This clonotype was seen ten or more times. Its antigen specificity is not known. No much larger clonotype is one base removed from it; base qualities were not supplied. Libraries incorporated unique molecular identifier barcodes, which were used to quantify clonotypes. Qiagen AllPrep DNA/RNA Micro kits were used to isolate total RNA, and an Agilent TapeStation was used to check RNA quality. TCR beta libraries were built by 5' RACE: cDNA synthesis followed by two PCR steps using TCR beta constant-region gene-specific primers. Sequencing of the TCR beta libraries was done on an Illumina MiSeq platform. Regarding the original processing steps: MIGEC, MiXCR and VDJtools were used for read processing. The frequency of each clonotype was calculated as the fraction of all unique molecular identifiers in the sample that belonged to that clonotype. Any TRBV gene that IMGT lists as a pseudogene or open reading frame, and is therefore nonfunctional, such as TRBV1, TRBV12-1 and TRBV21, was left out. Clones were called with MiXCR by TCRdb after fastp trimmed the public reads at Q25, and only in-frame beta chains were retained. Entries are consolidated by CDR3 protein sequence, retaining the most common genes and DNA. The V and J calls shown here were made by TCRdb, not taken from the authors' results. The sample data list 20,000 to 25,000 distinct CDR3 sequences, and more than 2% of these were observed just once. The ten biggest clones cover about 5.5% of the sample.

For this chain, trimming is 6 bases at the V end and 11 bases at the J end, and the number of junction bases without a gene match is 12. The CDR3 runs 13 residues from the cysteine to the phenylalanine. The sequence is cut down to CDR3 DNA, 39 bases in frame from base 1. The germline V gene encodes CDR1 DFQATT and CDR2 SNEGSKA (reference sequence). The treatment or condition label of this sample denotes: alpha-V12: anti-TRBV12 scFv linked to anti-CD3 scFv. T cells were expanded from blood mononuclear cells for 2 to 4 days using either anti-CD3 antibody OKT3 or CD3/CD28 Dynabeads. For the anti-TRBV12 bispecific sample, Jurkat leukemia cells were cocultured with normal T cells, and the comparison was a control coculture using an anti-CD19 bispecific. The culture conditions for expanded T cells were RPMI 1640 plus 10% fetal bovine serum, recombinant human IL-2 (100 IU/ml) and IL-7 (approximately 5 ng/ml). For cocultures, around 5 x 10^4 normal T cells were combined with around 5 x 10^4 target cells and bispecific antibody in 75 to 100 ul and incubated for roughly 17 hours at 37 degrees C. Every bispecific antibody was made of two single-chain variable fragments expressed in a single-chain diabody format with a His tag. Healthy human donors supplied the effector T cells, with peripheral blood mononuclear cells isolated from leukapheresis samples using Ficoll density gradient centrifugation.

This TCR came from a human donor in good health. Some clones in this sample may be carry-over from other donors' samples. The chain was built from TRBV20-1 and TRBJ1-1; 10 of the junction bases match TRBD1. The input for sequencing was healthy donor T cells cultured with leukemia cells, taken from a culture containing a bispecific antibody targeting TCR Vbeta12. The DNA sequence is given as TGCAGTGCCGATCCCGGGACAGGGGCCTACGCTTTCTTT. It translates to CSADPGTGAYAFF.